The T cell receptor beta chain described here comes from a study of shared clonotypes between healthy human individuals. The wider study: The donor pool was made up of two women and a few men aged 18 to 49. Findings and limits, study-wide: The small donor group covered limited genetic and exposure diversity.

Per the germline V gene, CDR1 is MNHNY and CDR2 is SVGAGI (reference sequence). The CDR3 contains 15 residues. As to this clone: Its cognate antigen is unknown. A far larger clone is off by one base, so a read error is likely. The identical CDR3 is also encoded by other nucleotide sequences in the sample.

Repertoires were generated with immunoSEQ multiplex PCR, while TCRdb's copy carries only in-frame clones and drops some. The sample gives about 500,000 clones, more than 70% of which show up once; approximately 12% is in the top ten. The chain recombines TRBV6-6 with TRBJ1-4; D may be TRBD1 (5 bases). The sample consisted of PBMCs. The clonotype was recovered from a middle-aged woman in good health. Some clones in this sample may be carry-over from other donors' samples. CDR3 DNA sequence: TGTGCCAGCAGTTACTCGCAGGGAGCTAACGAAAAACTGTTTTTT. It is translated as CASSYSQGANEKLFF.